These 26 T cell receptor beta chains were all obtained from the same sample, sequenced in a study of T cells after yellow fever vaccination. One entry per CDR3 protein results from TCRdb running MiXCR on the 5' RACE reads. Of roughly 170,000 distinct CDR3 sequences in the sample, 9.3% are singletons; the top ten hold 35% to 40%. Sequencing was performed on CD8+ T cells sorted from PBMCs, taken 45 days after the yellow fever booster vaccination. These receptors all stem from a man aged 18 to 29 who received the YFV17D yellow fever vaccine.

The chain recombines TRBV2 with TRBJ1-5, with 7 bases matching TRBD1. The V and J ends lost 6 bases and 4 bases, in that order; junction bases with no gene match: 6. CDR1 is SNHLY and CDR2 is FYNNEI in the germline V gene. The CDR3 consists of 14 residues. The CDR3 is CASSGRQGNQPQHF. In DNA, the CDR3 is TGTGCCAGCAGCGGGAGACAGGGTAATCAGCCCCAGCATTTT.

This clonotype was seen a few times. The CDR3 DNA sequence: TGCAGTGCTAGCGGGGGGTACAATGAGCAGTTCTTC. Protein: CSASGGYNEQFF. The rearrangement links TRBV20-1 to TRBJ2-1; 7 bases are a match to TRBD2. The CDR3 loop spans 12 amino acids. Germline CDR1 and CDR2: DFQATT and SNEGSKA (reference sequence). V gave up 3 bases and J gave up 4 bases; unmatched junction bases: 0.

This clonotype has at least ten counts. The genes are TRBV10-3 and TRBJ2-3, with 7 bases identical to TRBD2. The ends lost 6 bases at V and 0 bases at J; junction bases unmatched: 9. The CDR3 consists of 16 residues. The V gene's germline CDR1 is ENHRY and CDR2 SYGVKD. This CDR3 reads CAISAKGAGSTDTQYF. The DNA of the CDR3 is TGTGCCATCAGCGCCAAAGGAGCGGGGAGCACAGATACGCAGTATTTT.

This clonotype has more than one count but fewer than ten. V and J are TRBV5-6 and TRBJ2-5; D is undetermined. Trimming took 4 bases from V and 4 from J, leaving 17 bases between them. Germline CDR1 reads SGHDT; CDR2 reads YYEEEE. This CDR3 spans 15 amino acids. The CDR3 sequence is CASSLYVSRGETQYF. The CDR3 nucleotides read TGTGCCAGCAGCCTATACGTCAGCCGCGGAGAGACCCAGTACTTC.

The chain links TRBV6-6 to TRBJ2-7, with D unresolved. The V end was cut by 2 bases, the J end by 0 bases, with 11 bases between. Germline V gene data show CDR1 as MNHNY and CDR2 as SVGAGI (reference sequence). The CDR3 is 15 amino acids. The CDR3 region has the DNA TGTGCCAGCAGTTACCGTGGCTACAGCTCCTACGAGCAGTACGTC. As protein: CASSYRGYSSYEQYV.

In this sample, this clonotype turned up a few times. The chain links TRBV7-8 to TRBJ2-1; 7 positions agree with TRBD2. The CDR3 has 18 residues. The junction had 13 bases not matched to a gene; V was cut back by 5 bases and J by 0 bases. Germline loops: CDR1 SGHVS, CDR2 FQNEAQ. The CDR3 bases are TGTGCCAGCAGCCCGTTCCGGGAGGCGGGGAGCTCCTACAATGAGCAGTTCTTC. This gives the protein CASSPFREAGSSYNEQFF.

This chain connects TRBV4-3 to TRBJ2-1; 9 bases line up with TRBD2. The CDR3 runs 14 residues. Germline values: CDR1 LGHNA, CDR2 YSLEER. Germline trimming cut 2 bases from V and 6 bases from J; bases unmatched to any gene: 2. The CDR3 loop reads CASSQLGLANEQFF. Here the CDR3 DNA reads TGCGCCAGCAGCCAATTGGGACTAGCCAATGAGCAGTTCTTC.

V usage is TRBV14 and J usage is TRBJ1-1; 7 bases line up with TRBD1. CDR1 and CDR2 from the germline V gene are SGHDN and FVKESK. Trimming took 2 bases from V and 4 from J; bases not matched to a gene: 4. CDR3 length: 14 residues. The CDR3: CASSQRQGPTEAFF. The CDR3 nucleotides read TGTGCCAGCAGCCAAAGACAGGGCCCCACTGAAGCTTTCTTT. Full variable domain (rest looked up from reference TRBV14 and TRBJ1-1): EAGVTQFPSHSVIEKGQTVTLRCDPISGHDNLYWYRRVMGKEIKFLLHFVKESKQDESGMPNNRFLAERTGGTYSTLKVQPAELEDSGVYFCASSQRQGPTEAFFGQGTRLTVV.

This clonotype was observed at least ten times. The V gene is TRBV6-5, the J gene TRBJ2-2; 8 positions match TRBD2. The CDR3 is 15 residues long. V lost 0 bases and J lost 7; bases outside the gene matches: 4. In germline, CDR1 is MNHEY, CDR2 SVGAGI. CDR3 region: CASSYSTGGLGELFF. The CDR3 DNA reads TGTGCCAGCAGTTACTCGACGGGGGGGCTCGGGGAGCTGTTTTTT.

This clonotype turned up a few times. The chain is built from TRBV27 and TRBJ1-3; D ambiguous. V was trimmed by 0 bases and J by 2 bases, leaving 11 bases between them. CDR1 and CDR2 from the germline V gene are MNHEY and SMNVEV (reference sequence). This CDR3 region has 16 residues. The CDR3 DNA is TGTGCCAGCAGTTTATCTTCACTGATCGCTGGAAACACCATATATTTT. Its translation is CASSLSSLIAGNTIYF.

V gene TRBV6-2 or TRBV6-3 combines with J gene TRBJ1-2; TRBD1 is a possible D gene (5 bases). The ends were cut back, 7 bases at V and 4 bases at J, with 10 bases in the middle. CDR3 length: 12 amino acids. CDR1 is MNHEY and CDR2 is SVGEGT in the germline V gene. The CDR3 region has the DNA TGTGCCAGCAACAACGGGGGCTATGGCTACACCTTC. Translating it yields CASNNGGYGYTF.

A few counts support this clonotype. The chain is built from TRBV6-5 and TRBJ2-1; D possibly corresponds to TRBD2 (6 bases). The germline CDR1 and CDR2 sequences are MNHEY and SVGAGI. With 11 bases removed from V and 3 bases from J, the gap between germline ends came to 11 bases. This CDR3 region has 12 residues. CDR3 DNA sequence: TGTGCCGGCGGGACTGTCTACAATGAGCAGTTCTTC. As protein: CAGGTVYNEQFF.

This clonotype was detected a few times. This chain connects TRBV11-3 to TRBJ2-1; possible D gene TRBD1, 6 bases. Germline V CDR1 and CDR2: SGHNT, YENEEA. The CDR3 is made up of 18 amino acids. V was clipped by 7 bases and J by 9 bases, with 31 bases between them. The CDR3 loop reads CASTQLPLLGGPRFEQFF. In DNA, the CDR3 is TGTGCCAGCACCCAGCTCCCCCTTCTAGGGGGACCTAGATTTGAGCAGTTCTTC.

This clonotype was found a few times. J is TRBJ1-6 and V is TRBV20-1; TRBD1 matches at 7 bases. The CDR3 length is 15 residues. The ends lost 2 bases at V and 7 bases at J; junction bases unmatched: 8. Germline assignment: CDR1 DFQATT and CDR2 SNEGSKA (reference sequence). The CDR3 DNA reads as TGCAGTGCTAGAAATACCGGGACAGAAAATTCACCCCTCCACTTT. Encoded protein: CSARNTGTENSPLHF.

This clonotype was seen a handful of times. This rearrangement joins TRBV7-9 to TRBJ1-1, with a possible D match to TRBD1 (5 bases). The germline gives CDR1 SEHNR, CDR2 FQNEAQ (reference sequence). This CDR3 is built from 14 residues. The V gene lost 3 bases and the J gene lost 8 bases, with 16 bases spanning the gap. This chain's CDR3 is CASSLTEIIYEAFF. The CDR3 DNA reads TGTGCCAGCAGCTTGACAGAGATAATTTACGAAGCTTTCTTT.

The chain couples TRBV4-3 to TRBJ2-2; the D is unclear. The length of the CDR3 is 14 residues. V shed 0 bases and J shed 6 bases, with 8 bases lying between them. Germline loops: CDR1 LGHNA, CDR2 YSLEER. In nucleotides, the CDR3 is TGCGCCAGCAGCCAAGATCGGAAGGCCGGGGAGCTGTTTTTT. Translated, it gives CASSQDRKAGELFF.

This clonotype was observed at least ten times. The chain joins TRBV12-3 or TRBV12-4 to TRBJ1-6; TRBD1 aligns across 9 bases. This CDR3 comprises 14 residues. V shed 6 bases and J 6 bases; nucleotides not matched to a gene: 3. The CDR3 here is CASSLGQGNSPLHF. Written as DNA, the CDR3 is TGTGCCAGCAGCCTGGGACAGGGTAATTCACCCCTCCACTTT.

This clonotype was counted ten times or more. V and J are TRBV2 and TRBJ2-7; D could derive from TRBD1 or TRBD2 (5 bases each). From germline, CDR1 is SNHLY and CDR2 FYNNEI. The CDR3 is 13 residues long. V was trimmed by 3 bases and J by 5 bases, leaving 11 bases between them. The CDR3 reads CASSDGAQNEQYF. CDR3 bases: TGTGCCAGCAGTGACGGGGCGCAGAACGAGCAGTACTTC.

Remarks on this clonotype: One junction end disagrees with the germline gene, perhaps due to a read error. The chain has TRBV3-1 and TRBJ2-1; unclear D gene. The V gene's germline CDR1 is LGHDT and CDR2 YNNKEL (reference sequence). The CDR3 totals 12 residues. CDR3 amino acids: CASSQGYSEQFF. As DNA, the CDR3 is TGTGCCAGCAGCCAAGGGTACAGTGAGCAGTTCTTC.

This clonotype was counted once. The CDR3 loop is CSVERRTANTGELFF. The CDR3 region has the DNA TGCAGCGTTGAAAGAAGGACAGCCAACACCGGGGAGCTGTTTTTT. This rearrangement joins TRBV29-1 to TRBJ2-2; D perhaps matches TRBD1 (6 bases). The V gene lost 2 bases and the J gene lost 2 bases, with 12 bases spanning the gap. Germline V gene data show CDR1 as SQVTM and CDR2 as ANQGSEA. The CDR3 spans 15 residues.

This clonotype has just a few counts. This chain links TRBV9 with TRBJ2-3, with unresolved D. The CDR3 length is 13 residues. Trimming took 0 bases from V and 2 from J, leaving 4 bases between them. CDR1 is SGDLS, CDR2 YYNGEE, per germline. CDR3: CASSVVTTDTQYF. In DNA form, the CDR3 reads TGTGCCAGCAGCGTAGTGACCACAGATACGCAGTATTTT.

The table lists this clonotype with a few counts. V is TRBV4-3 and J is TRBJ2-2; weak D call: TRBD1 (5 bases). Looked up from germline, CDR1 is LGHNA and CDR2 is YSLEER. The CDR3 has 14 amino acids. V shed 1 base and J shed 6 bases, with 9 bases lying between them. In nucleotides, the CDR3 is TGCGCCAGCAGCCAAGTGGTAGGGGCCGGGGAGCTGTTTTTT. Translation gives CASSQVVGAGELFF.

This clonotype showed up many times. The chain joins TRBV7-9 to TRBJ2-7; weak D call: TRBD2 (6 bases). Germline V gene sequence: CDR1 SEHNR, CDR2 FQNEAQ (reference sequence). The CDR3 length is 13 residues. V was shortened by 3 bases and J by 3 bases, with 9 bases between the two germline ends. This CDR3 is CASSLEGIYEQYV. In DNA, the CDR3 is TGTGCCAGCAGCTTGGAGGGAATCTACGAGCAGTACGTC.

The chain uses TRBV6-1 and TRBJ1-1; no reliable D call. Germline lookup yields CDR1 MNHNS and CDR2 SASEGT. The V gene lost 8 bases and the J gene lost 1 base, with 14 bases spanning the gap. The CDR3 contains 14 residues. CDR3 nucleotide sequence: TGTGCCAGCTGGTATGGACGGGAGAACACTGAAGCTTTCTTT. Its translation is CASWYGRENTEAFF.

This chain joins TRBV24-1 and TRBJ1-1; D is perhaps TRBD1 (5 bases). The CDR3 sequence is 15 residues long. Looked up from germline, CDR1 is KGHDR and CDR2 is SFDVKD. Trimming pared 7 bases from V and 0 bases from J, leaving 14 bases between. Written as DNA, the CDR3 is TGTGCCACCAGGATACAGGATCCTATGAACACTGAAGCTTTCTTT. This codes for CATRIQDPMNTEAFF.

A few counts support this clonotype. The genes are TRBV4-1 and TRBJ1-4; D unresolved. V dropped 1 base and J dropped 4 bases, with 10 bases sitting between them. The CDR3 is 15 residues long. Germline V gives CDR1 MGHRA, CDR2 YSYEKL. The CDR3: CASSQVRESNEKLFF. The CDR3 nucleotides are TGCGCCAGCAGCCAAGTTAGGGAGAGTAATGAAAAACTGTTTTTT.